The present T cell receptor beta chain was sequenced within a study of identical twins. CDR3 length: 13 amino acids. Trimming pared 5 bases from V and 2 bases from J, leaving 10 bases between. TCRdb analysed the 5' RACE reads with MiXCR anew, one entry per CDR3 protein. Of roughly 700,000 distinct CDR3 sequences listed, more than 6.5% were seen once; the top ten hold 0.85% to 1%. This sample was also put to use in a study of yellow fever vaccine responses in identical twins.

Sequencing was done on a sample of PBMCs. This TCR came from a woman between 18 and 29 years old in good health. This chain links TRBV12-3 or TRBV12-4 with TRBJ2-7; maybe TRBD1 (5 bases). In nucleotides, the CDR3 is TGTGCCAGCAGTCGACAGATGCCCTACGAGCAGTACTTC. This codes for CASSRQMPYEQYF.